The 21 T cell receptor beta chains below were found in one sample sequenced in a study of blood T cell repertoires in COVID-19. Profiling relied on immunoSEQ multiplex PCR, and the TCRdb table lists in-frame clones only, not all of them. The table records just over 75,000 clones, around 88% of them present only once. Input material: peripheral blood. The receptors stem from a woman aged 80 or over with active or convalescent COVID-19.

This sequence joins TRBV19 and TRBJ2-5; perhaps TRBD1 as D (5 bases). The CDR3 spans 13 residues. The germline V and J ends were trimmed by 4 bases and 4 bases, with 10 bases remaining between them. From germline, CDR1 is LNHDA and CDR2 SQIVND (reference sequence). The CDR3 region is CASSTGLGETQYF. The CDR3 DNA reads as TGTGCCAGTAGTACAGGGCTAGGAGAGACCCAGTACTTC. The full variable domain, rest sourced from reference TRBV19 and TRBJ2-5, is DGGITQSPKYLFRKEGQNVTLSCEQNLNHDAMYWYRQDPGQGLRLIYYSQIVNDFQKGDIAEGYSVSREKKESFPLTVTSAQKNPTAFYLCASSTGLGETQYFGPGTRLLVL.

This chain links TRBV5-1 with TRBJ2-5, with TRBD2 matching 7 bases. The CDR3 covers 14 residues. Trimming took 4 bases from V and 5 from J; bases not matched to a gene: 8. Per the germline V gene, CDR1 is SGHRS and CDR2 is YFSETQ. The CDR3 protein is CASSPTSEGETQYF. The CDR3 DNA is TGCGCCAGCAGCCCCACTAGCGAGGGGGAGACCCAGTACTTC.

The gene calls are TRBV7-3 and TRBJ2-3; no clear D gene. The CDR3 covers 12 residues. CDR1 is SGHTA and CDR2 is FQGTGA in the germline V gene. V was pared by 4 bases and J by 2 bases, with 4 bases between. CDR3 bases: TGTGCCAGCAGCTCCCACACAGATACGCAGTATTTT. Encoded protein: CASSSHTDTQYF.

The chain employs TRBV6-4 and TRBJ2-1, with 7 bases aligning to TRBD2. The CDR3 is made up of 15 amino acids. V gave up 7 bases and J gave up 10 bases; unmatched junction bases: 16. The germline gives CDR1 MRHNA, CDR2 SNTAGT. CDR3 sequence reads: CASTLPTSWGLEQFF. DNA for the CDR3: TGTGCCAGCACCCTCCCGACTAGCTGGGGCCTCGAGCAGTTCTTC.

This chain connects TRBV2 to TRBJ2-3; D is ambiguous. Germline CDR1 is SNHLY and CDR2 is FYNNEI. The V gene lost 5 bases and the J gene lost 5 bases, with 5 bases spanning the gap. The CDR3 spans 11 residues. CDR3 sequence (DNA): TGTGCCAGCAGTTCTAGAGATACGCAGTATTTT. It codes for CASSSRDTQYF.

V gene TRBV30 combines with J gene TRBJ2-4, with 10 nucleotides matching TRBD1. The CDR3 is 15 amino acids. Germline lookup yields CDR1 GTSNPN and CDR2 SVGIG (reference sequence). With V trimmed by 2 bases and J by 1 base, 2 bases remained unmatched. In DNA form, the CDR3 reads TGTGCCTGGAGTCGGGGACAGGGGGCCAAAAACATTCAGTACTTC. It yields the protein CAWSRGQGAKNIQYF.

The V and J genes are TRBV11-2 and TRBJ1-1, with 9 bases fitting TRBD1. Germline CDR1 and CDR2: SGHAT and FQNNGV. CDR3 length equals 15 residues. The V segment lost 5 bases and the J segment 4 bases; nucleotides outside the gene matches: 8. The CDR3 is CASSPTGTGTTEAFF. As DNA, the CDR3 is TGTGCCAGCAGCCCGACCGGGACAGGGACCACTGAAGCTTTCTTT.

The chain recombines TRBV5-5 with TRBJ2-1, with D possibly being TRBD1 (6 bases). CDR1 and CDR2 from the germline V gene are SGHKS and YYEKEE (reference sequence). Trimming stripped 1 base from V and 4 bases from J, with 12 bases between. The CDR3 spans 15 residues. CDR3 nucleotide sequence: TGTGCCAGCAGCTTGCAGGGGATACTGTACAATGAGCAGTTCTTC. Amino acid sequence: CASSLQGILYNEQFF. The full variable domain, its missing parts supplied by reference TRBV5-5 and TRBJ2-1, is DAGVTQSPTHLIKTRGQQVTLRCSPISGHKSVSWYQQVLGQGPQFIFQYYEKEERGRGNFPDRFSARQFPNYSSELNVNALLLGDSALYLCASSLQGILYNEQFFGPGTRLTVL.

The chain uses TRBV6-5 and TRBJ2-3; D is possibly TRBD1 (5 bases). Germline lookup yields CDR1 MNHEY and CDR2 SVGAGI. The CDR3 sequence is 13 residues long. The V gene lost 7 bases and the J gene lost 4 bases, with 12 bases spanning the gap. Here the CDR3 DNA reads TGTGCCAGCAAGGGGTACTTCCCAGATACGCAGTATTTT. Translation: CASKGYFPDTQYF.

There are a few counts of this clone. The rearrangement uses TRBV4-2 and TRBJ1-2; the match to TRBD1 covers 7 bases. Germline trimming cut 0 bases from V and 4 bases from J; bases unmatched to any gene: 8. Germline V gives CDR1 LGHNA, CDR2 YNFKEQ. The CDR3 sequence is 16 residues long. CDR3 region: CASSQERGRSIYGYTF. The CDR3 DNA reads TGTGCCAGCAGCCAAGAAAGGGGGCGAAGTATCTATGGCTACACCTTC.

The rearrangement joins TRBV5-5 to TRBJ2-7, with D unresolved. Germline lookup yields CDR1 SGHKS and CDR2 YYEKEE (reference sequence). CDR3 size: 14 residues. The V end was cut by 0 bases, the J end by 4 bases, with 11 bases between. Here the CDR3 reads CASSLDVVLYEQYF. The CDR3 DNA follows: TGTGCCAGCAGCTTGGACGTGGTCCTATACGAGCAGTACTTC.

This chain links TRBV3-1 (or the pseudogene TRBV3-2) with TRBJ1-5, with D possibly being TRBD1 (5 bases). The CDR3 covers 19 residues. Deletions cut 2 bases from V and 4 bases from J, with 24 bases between. Germline CDR1 and CDR2: LGHDT and YNNKEL (reference sequence). CDR3 sequence: CASSQRAPGGTGRNQPQHF. In nucleotides, the CDR3 is TGTGCCAGCAGCCAACGGGCCCCGGGGGGAACGGGGAGGAATCAGCCCCAGCATTTT.

V gene TRBV19 combines with J gene TRBJ2-1; the D is unclear. The V end lost 3 bases, the J end lost 2 bases, and 11 bases lay between the germline ends. Germline assignment: CDR1 LNHDA and CDR2 SQIVND (reference sequence). There are 15 residues in the CDR3. The CDR3 loop reads CASSIYGLAYNEQFF. CDR3 in DNA: TGTGCCAGTAGTATTTACGGGTTGGCCTACAATGAGCAGTTCTTC.

The chain joins TRBV29-1 to TRBJ2-1, with D perhaps TRBD1 (6 bases). Germline lookup yields CDR1 SQVTM and CDR2 ANQGSEA. The germline V and J ends were trimmed by 4 bases and 4 bases, with 11 bases remaining between them. CDR3 length equals 13 residues. The chain's CDR3 is CSVVVDSYNEQFF. The CDR3, as DNA: TGCAGCGTTGTGGTGGACAGTTACAATGAGCAGTTCTTC.

The chain uses TRBV11-2 and TRBJ1-1; possibly TRBD1 for D (6 bases). The CDR3 is 14 residues long. V lost 4 bases and J 5 bases, leaving 14 bases between the germline ends. The germline V gene has CDR1 SGHAT and CDR2 FQNNGV. CDR3 sequence reads: CASSSQATGTEAFF. The CDR3 bases are TGTGCCAGCAGCTCCCAGGCTACAGGGACTGAAGCTTTCTTT.

CDR3 amino acids: CASSMSGLAGDLYEQYF. Written as DNA, the CDR3 is TGTGCCAGCAGTATGTCGGGACTAGCGGGAGACCTCTACGAGCAGTACTTC. The V gene is TRBV27, the J gene TRBJ2-7, with TRBD2 identical over 14 bases. V shed 5 bases and J 3 bases; nucleotides not matched to a gene: 9. CDR1 is MNHEY, CDR2 SMNVEV, per germline (reference sequence). The CDR3 is made up of 17 amino acids.

This clone was picked up one time. The chain couples TRBV19 to TRBJ1-1; 8 positions agree with TRBD1. The CDR3 has 16 amino acids. Per germline, CDR1 LNHDA and CDR2 SQIVND (reference sequence). The trim removed 5 bases at V and 5 bases at J, leaving 13 bases unmatched. The CDR3 nucleotides are TGTGCCAGTAGTCCCTGGCAGGGGGCAGGACGGACTGAAGCTTTCTTT. It yields the protein CASSPWQGAGRTEAFF. The full variable domain, rest sourced from reference TRBV19 and TRBJ1-1, is DGGITQSPKYLFRKEGQNVTLSCEQNLNHDAMYWYRQDPGQGLRLIYYSQIVNDFQKGDIAEGYSVSREKKESFPLTVTSAQKNPTAFYLCASSPWQGAGRTEAFFGQGTRLTVV.

V and J are TRBV3-1 (or the pseudogene TRBV3-2) and TRBJ2-2; 8 bases are a match to TRBD1. V trimming: 1 base; J trimming: 4 bases; junction bases outside the gene matches: 8. Germline V CDR1 and CDR2: LGHDT, YNNKEL (reference sequence). This CDR3 region has 17 residues. The CDR3 DNA is TGTGCCAGCAGCCAAGGGGGCGGGACAGGTCCCACCGGGGAGCTGTTTTTT. Residues: CASSQGGGTGPTGELFF.

V usage is TRBV7-9 and J usage is TRBJ1-2; D uncertain. The CDR3 has 14 amino acids. V was trimmed by 5 bases and J by 4 bases, leaving 14 bases between them. Per the germline V gene, CDR1 is SEHNR and CDR2 is FQNEAQ (reference sequence). The CDR3 DNA reads TGTGCCAGCAGCCCACGACACGAAGCCTATGGCTACACCTTC. Its protein is CASSPRHEAYGYTF.

J is TRBJ2-5 and V is TRBV28, with 8 nucleotides matching TRBD1. The CDR3 runs 14 residues. Germline trimming cut 1 base from V and 5 bases from J; bases unmatched to any gene: 3. The germline CDR1 and CDR2 sequences are MDHEN and SYDVKM. The CDR3 DNA is TGTGCCAGCAGTTTATCACAGGGGGGCGAGACCCAGTACTTC. Its protein product is CASSLSQGGETQYF.

This chain uses TRBV28 with TRBJ2-1, with TRBD2 as a possible D gene (6 bases). V dropped 3 bases and J dropped 1 base, with 22 bases sitting between them. CDR1 MDHEN and CDR2 SYDVKM come from the germline V gene. The CDR3 sequence is 19 residues long. The CDR3 coding sequence is TGTGCCAGCAGTTTTTATTCCGGGGCGGGGCGTTTATCCTACAATGAGCAGTTCTTC. Residues: CASSFYSGAGRLSYNEQFF. The full variable domain, its missing parts supplied by reference TRBV28 and TRBJ2-1, is DVKVTQSSRYLVKRTGEKVFLECVQDMDHENMFWYRQDPGLGLRLIYFSYDVKMKEKGDIPEGYSVSREKKERFSLILESASTNQTSMYLCASSFYSGAGRLSYNEQFFGPGTRLTVL.